This T cell receptor (beta chain) was identified in a study of blood T cell repertoires in COVID-19. Study-level background: The United States, Italy and Spain provided the acute and convalescent COVID-19 samples.

Participants were aged roughly 18 to 90 years, lived in roughly 23 US areas, and enrolled virtually. TCRdb keeps only in-frame clones here, not all; method: immunoSEQ multiplex PCR. The sample consists of 190,000 or so clones, 86% of them appearing once. This clone was found a few times. From germline, CDR1 is MNHEY and CDR2 SVGAGI. This CDR3 comprises 14 residues. The ends were cut back, 6 bases at V and 2 bases at J, with 11 bases in the middle. Input material: PBMCs or T cells enriched from blood (not recorded which). This chain links TRBV6-5 with TRBJ1-5; no firm D call. The clonotype originates from a woman in her twenties or thirties who had recovered from COVID-19. The DNA of the CDR3 is TGTGCCAGCAGCAAATCTCGCGGCAATCAGCCCCAGCATTTT. Its translation is CASSKSRGNQPQHF.